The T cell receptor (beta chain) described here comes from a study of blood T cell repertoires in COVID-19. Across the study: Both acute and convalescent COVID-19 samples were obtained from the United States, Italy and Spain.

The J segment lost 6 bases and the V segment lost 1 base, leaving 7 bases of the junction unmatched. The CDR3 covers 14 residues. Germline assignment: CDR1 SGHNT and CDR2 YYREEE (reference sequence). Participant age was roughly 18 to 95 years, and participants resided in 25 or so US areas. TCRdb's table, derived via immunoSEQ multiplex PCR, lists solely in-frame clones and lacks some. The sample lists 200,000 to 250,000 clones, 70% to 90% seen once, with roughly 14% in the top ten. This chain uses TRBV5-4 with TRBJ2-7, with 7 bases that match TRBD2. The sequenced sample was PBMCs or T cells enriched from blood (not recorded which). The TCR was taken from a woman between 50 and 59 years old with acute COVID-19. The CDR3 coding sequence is TGTGCCAGCAGCTTGTCGGGTGGGGGGGTCGAGCAGTACTTC. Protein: CASSLSGGGVEQYF.